This entry lists 21 T cell receptor beta chains sequenced from one sample in a study of early T cells in non-severe SARS-CoV-2 infection (dated by TCRdb to the early 2020s). Libraries were constructed by 5' RACE. The listed sequencing device is NextSeq 500. TCRdb trimmed the raw reads at Q25, called clones with MiXCR and kept productive beta chains. One record per CDR3 amino acid sequence lists the most common genes and DNA. A total of 25,000 to 40,000 distinct CDR3 sequences appear in this sample, about 4.7% of them only once. In total, the top ten clones hold almost 8% of the sample. The specimen sequenced was whole blood. These receptors all stem from an adult who was a healthcare worker with PCR-confirmed SARS-CoV-2 infection or an uninfected control (not recorded which).

There are many counts of this clonotype. The chain links TRBV12-3 or TRBV12-4 to TRBJ2-1; tentative D call: TRBD1 (5 bases). The CDR3 spans 12 residues. V lost 3 bases to trimming and J lost 7 bases, with 7 bases between them. In nucleotides, the CDR3 is TGTGCCAGCAGTTTCCAGGGAAATGAGCAGTTCTTC. Translated: CASSFQGNEQFF.

This clonotype has at least ten counts. The chain employs TRBV27 and TRBJ1-2; 10 nucleotides match TRBD1. The germline CDR1 and CDR2 sequences are MNHEY and SMNVEV (reference sequence). V gave up 5 bases and J gave up 5 bases; unmatched junction bases: 11. This CDR3 comprises 16 residues. CDR3 sequence: CASSRKGTGVEYGYTF. In DNA, the CDR3 is TGTGCCAGCAGTAGAAAGGGGACAGGGGTTGAATATGGCTACACCTTC.

The sample holds many counts of this clonotype. J is TRBJ2-5 and V is TRBV10-3; 9 bases fit TRBD2. The germline V gene has CDR1 ENHRY and CDR2 SYGVKD. J lost 5 bases, V lost 2 bases, and 6 bases had no gene match. The CDR3 covers 15 residues. As DNA, the CDR3 is TGTGCCATCAGTGAGGGGGCTAGCGGGGAGGAGACCCAGTACTTC. It specifies CAISEGASGEETQYF.

The V and J genes are TRBV27 and TRBJ2-7; D unclear. With 6 bases removed from V and 3 bases from J, the gap between germline ends came to 12 bases. The CDR3 contains 13 residues. Germline values: CDR1 MNHEY, CDR2 SMNVEV (reference sequence). CDR3: CASSPDERYEQYF. The DNA of the CDR3 is TGTGCCAGCAGCCCTGACGAGCGCTACGAGCAGTACTTC.

This chain connects TRBV9 to TRBJ2-5; D gene ambiguous. The CDR3 covers 10 residues. The germline V gene has CDR1 SGDLS and CDR2 YYNGEE. The V end lost 3 bases, the J end lost 5 bases, and 2 bases lay between the germline ends. The CDR3 DNA reads as TGTGCCAGCAGCGGGGAGACCCAGTACTTC. Translated, it gives CASSGETQYF.

This clonotype was seen ten or more times. The chain carries TRBV6-6 and TRBJ2-1, with 10 positions matching TRBD2. Germline V gene data show CDR1 as MNHNY and CDR2 as SVGAGI (reference sequence). J gave up 7 bases and V 8 bases, and 17 bases lay outside the gene matches. CDR3 length: 17 residues. The CDR3 DNA follows: TGTGCCAGCCGAGGATATGTTCCTACTAGCGGGGAAAATGAGCAGTTCTTC. It specifies CASRGYVPTSGENEQFF.

This clonotype was found many times. The J gene is TRBJ2-1, the V gene TRBV7-2; D tentatively reads TRBD1 or TRBD2 (5 bases each). V was cut by 0 bases and J by 9 bases, with 18 bases left in between. This CDR3 has 16 residues. Germline V gene sequence: CDR1 SGHTA, CDR2 FQGNSA. The CDR3 nucleotides read TGTGCCAGCAGCTTAGCTGGACACTCCCTAGCTAGTGAGCAGTTCTTC. Translating gives CASSLAGHSLASEQFF.

This clonotype has only a few counts. The chain has TRBV19 and TRBJ2-2; no reliable D call. The CDR3 consists of 13 residues. Germline CDR1 and CDR2: LNHDA and SQIVND (reference sequence). V was clipped by 3 bases and J by 7 bases, with 9 bases between them. The CDR3 spells CASSMRTHGELFF. In DNA, the CDR3 is TGTGCCAGTAGTATGAGGACCCACGGGGAGCTGTTTTTT.

In its sample, this clonotype was seen many times. The V call is TRBV19, the J call TRBJ2-1; the D is unclear. Germline V gene data show CDR1 as LNHDA and CDR2 as SQIVND (reference sequence). The CDR3 runs 13 residues. V dropped 4 bases and J dropped 0 bases, with 4 bases sitting between them. The CDR3 protein is CASSTRSYNEQFF. CDR3 bases: TGTGCCAGTAGTACCCGCTCCTACAATGAGCAGTTCTTC.

In this sample, this clonotype turned up a few times. The rearrangement uses TRBV6-2 or TRBV6-3 and TRBJ1-5, with 9 bases that match TRBD1. This CDR3 comprises 14 residues. CDR1 and CDR2 from the germline V gene are MNHEY and SVGEGT. Losses at the gene ends were 6 bases for V and 7 bases for J; bases not matched to a gene: 7. CDR3 in amino acids: CASRTTGGEQPQHF. The CDR3, as DNA: TGTGCCAGCAGGACAACAGGGGGCGAACAGCCCCAGCATTTT.

This clonotype has a count of ten or more. The V call is TRBV12-2, the J call TRBJ2-7; TRBD1 reflects the table's D call only, with no check against the DNA. TRBV12-2 is listed as a pseudogene. The CDR3 runs 17 residues. Here the CDR3 reads CASRQAPGQRISYEQYF. The CDR3 DNA reads as TGTGCAAGTCGCCAAGCTCCGGGACAGCGAATCTCCTACGAGCAGTACTTC.

This clonotype occurred many times. The J gene is TRBJ1-1, the V gene TRBV4-3, with D perhaps matching TRBD1 (5 bases). Per germline, CDR1 LGHNA and CDR2 YSLEER. V was shortened by 0 bases and J by 5 bases, with 13 bases between the two germline ends. The CDR3 extends over 15 amino acids. The DNA of the CDR3 is TGCGCCAGCAGCCAAGATAGCCGGGGCCGAACTGAAGCTTTCTTT. This translates into CASSQDSRGRTEAFF.

This clonotype showed up many times. The chain is built from TRBV19 and TRBJ1-4; D gene uncertain. The CDR3 loop spans 14 amino acids. V lost 4 bases and J 5 bases, leaving 11 bases between the germline ends. Germline CDR1 LNHDA, CDR2 SQIVND (reference sequence). In nucleotides, the CDR3 is TGTGCCAGTAGTAGAGGATCGGGAAATGAAAAACTGTTTTTT. Translating it yields CASSRGSGNEKLFF.

In this sample, this clonotype turned up a few times. The chain carries TRBV3-1 and TRBJ2-1, with TRBD2 matching over 11 bases. Unmatched junction bases numbered 3, after V lost 3 bases and J lost 5 bases. This CDR3 region has 15 residues. Germline V gene lookup returns CDR1 LGHDT and CDR2 YNNKEL (reference sequence). This chain's CDR3 is CASSQTSGTNNEQFF. CDR3 coding DNA: TGTGCCAGCAGCCAGACTAGCGGGACGAACAATGAGCAGTTCTTC.

Details on this clonotype: It may be a read error: a sequence one base away is much more abundant. The chain recombines TRBV6-2 or TRBV6-3 with TRBJ2-1; D is uncertain. Germline values: CDR1 MNHEY, CDR2 SVGEGT. This CDR3 contains 13 residues. The V gene lost 6 bases and the J gene lost 4 bases, with 10 bases spanning the gap. The chain's CDR3 is CASSSDGYNEQFF. DNA of the CDR3: TGTGCCAGCAGCTCGGACGGTTACAATGAGCAGTTCTTC.

This clonotype has ten or more counts. The CDR3 DNA reads TGTGCCAGCAGGCTGTTCGGAAAATTGGAAGCTTTCTTT. Translating gives CASRLFGKLEAFF. J is TRBJ1-1 and V is TRBV2; no clear D gene. Germline V CDR1 and CDR2: SNHLY, FYNNEI. The CDR3 has 13 amino acids. Trimming shortened V by 6 bases and J by 8 bases, and 16 bases separated the two germline ends.

This clonotype was found many times. The genes are TRBV28 and TRBJ2-1; D is unclear. CDR3 size: 11 residues. CDR1 and CDR2 (germline): MDHEN, SYDVKM. V was clipped by 5 bases and J by 15 bases, with 14 bases between them. DNA for the CDR3: TGTGCCAGCAGTATTCTAGGGTTGGGGTTCTTC. Its protein product is CASSILGLGFF.

This clonotype was counted ten times or more. The chain combines TRBV6-5 with TRBJ2-7; 8 bases align to TRBD1. V lost 6 bases to trimming and J lost 7 bases; unmatched junction nucleotides: 14. The germline V gene has CDR1 MNHEY and CDR2 SVGAGI. This CDR3 comprises 15 residues. The CDR3 DNA sequence: TGTGCCAGCAGAAACCCCGGGACAGGTCTTGGGGAGCAGTACTTC. It yields the protein CASRNPGTGLGEQYF.

This clonotype occurred many times. The chain links TRBV21-1 to TRBJ1-2. TRBV21-1 is recorded as a pseudogene. This CDR3 is built from 13 residues. The CDR3 reads CASSKVRENGYTF. The CDR3 region has the DNA TGTGCCAGCAGCAAAGTTCGGGAGAATGGCTACACCTTC.

This clonotype was detected many times. V is TRBV3-1 and J is TRBJ2-4, with D possibly matching TRBD2 (6 bases). CDR1 and CDR2 (germline): LGHDT, YNNKEL (reference sequence). The CDR3 spans 15 residues. Trimming shortened V by 6 bases and J by 1 base, and 13 bases separated the two germline ends. Here the CDR3 DNA reads TGTGCCAGCAGGGGAGGCGGGGCGGCCAAAAACATTCAGTACTTC. Its protein is CASRGGGAAKNIQYF.

This clonotype was counted at least ten times. The chain carries TRBV28 and TRBJ2-2; 9 bases match TRBD1. The V gene end was trimmed by 6 bases and the J gene end by 2 bases; junction bases not matched to a gene: 1. The length of the CDR3 is 14 residues. Per the germline V gene, CDR1 is MDHEN and CDR2 is SYDVKM. CDR3 loop: CASRDRGNTGELFF. DNA of the CDR3: TGTGCCAGCAGGGACAGGGGTAACACCGGGGAGCTGTTTTTT.